The clone carrying this T cell receptor beta chain showed up just a few times. The antigen remains undetermined. Amplification of TCR beta CDR3 regions used RNA as the template. Initially, a first-round RT-PCR of the TCR CDR3 employed the HTBI primer set. TCRdb reprocessed the multiplex PCR reads via MiXCR and lists one record per CDR3 protein. The sample carries hundreds of thousands of distinct CDR3 sequences, 15% to 20% recorded once. This sample was included in a study of T cells in Graves' hyperthyroidism and ophthalmopathy. Study findings and constraints: Researchers report that a 13 V-J model separated ophthalmopathy from stable hyperthyroidism. Expanded thyroid clonotypes (above 0.001) were mostly also found in blood.

Reasons for excluding patients were uncontrolled infection, other autoimmune disease, pregnancy or lactation. Trimming took 0 bases from V and 3 from J, leaving 9 bases between them. The germline V gene has CDR1 MNHEY and CDR2 SVGEGT. This CDR3 spans 14 amino acids. This chain connects TRBV6-2 or TRBV6-3 to TRBJ2-7; D unclear. Sample: blood. This receptor was taken from a man aged 40-49 years with Graves' ophthalmopathy. For the CDR3, the DNA is TGTGCCAGCAGTTACTCGATTGGGATCTACGAGCAGTACTTC. This encodes CASSYSIGIYEQYF.